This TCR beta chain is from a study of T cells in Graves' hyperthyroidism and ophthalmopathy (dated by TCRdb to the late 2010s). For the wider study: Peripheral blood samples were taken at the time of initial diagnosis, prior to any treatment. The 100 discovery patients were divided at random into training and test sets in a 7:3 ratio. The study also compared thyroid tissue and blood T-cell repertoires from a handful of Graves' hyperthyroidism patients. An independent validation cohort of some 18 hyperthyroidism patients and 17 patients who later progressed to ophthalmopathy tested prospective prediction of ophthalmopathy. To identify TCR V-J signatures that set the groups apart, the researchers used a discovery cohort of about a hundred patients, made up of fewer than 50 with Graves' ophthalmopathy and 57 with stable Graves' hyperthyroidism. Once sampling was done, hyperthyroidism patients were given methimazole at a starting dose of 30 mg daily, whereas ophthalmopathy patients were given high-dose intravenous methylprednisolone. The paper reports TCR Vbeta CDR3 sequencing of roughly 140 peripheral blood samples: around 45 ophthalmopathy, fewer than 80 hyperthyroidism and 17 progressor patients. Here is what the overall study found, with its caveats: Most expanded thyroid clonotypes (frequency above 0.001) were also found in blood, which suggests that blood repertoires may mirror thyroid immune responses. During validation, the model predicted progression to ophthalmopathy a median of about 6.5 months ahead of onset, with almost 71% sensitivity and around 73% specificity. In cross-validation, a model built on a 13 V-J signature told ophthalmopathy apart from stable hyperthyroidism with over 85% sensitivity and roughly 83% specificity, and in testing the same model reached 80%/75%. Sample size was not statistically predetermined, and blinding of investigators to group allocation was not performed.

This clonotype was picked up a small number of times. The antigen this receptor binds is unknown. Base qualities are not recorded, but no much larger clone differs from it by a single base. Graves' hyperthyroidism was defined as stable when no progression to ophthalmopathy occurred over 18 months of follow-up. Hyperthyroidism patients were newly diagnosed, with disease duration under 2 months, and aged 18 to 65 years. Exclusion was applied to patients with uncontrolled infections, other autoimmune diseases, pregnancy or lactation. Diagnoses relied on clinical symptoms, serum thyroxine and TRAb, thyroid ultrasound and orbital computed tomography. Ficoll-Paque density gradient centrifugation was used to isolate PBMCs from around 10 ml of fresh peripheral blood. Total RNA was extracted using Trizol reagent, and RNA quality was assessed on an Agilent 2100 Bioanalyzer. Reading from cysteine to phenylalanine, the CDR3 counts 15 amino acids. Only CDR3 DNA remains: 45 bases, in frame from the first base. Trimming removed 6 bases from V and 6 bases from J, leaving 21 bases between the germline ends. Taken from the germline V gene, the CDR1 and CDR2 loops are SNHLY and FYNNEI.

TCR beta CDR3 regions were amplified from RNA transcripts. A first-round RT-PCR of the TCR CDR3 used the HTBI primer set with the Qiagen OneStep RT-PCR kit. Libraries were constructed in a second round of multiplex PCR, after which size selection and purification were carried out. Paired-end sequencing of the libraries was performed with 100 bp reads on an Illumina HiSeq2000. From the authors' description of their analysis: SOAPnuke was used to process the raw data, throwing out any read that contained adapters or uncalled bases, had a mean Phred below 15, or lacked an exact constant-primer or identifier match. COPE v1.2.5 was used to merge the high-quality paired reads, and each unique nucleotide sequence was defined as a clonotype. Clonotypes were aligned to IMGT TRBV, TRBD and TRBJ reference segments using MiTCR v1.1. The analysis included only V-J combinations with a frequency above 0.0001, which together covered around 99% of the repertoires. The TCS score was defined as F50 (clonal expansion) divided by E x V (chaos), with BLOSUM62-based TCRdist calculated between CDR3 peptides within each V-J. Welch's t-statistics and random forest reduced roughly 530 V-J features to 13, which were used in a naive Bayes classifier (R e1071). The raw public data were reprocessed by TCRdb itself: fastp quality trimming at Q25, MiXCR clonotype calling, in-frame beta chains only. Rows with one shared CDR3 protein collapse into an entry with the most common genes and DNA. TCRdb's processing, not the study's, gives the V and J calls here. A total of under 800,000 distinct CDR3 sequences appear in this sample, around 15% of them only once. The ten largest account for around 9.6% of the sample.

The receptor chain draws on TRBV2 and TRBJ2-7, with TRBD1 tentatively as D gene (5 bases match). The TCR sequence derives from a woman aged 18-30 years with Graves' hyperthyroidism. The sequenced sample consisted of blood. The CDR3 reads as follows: CASRGQPGPLGEQYF. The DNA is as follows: TGTGCCAGCAGGGGGCAACCGGGCCCCTTAGGCGAGCAGTACTTC. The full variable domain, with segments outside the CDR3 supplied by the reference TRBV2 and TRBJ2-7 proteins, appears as EPEVTQTPSHQVTQMGQEVILRCVPISNHLYFYWYRQILGQKVEFLVSFYNNEISEKSEIFDDQFSVERPDGSNFTLKIRSTKLEDSAMYFCASRGQPGPLGEQYFGPGTRLTVT.